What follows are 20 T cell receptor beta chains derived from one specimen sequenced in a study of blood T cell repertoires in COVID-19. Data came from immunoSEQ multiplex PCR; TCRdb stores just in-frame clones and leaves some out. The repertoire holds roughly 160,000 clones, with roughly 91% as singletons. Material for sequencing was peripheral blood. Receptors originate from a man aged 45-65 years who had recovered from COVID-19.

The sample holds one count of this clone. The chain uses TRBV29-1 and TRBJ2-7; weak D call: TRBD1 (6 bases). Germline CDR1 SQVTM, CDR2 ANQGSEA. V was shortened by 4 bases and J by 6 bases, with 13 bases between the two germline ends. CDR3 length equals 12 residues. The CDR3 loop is CSVVARGSEQYF. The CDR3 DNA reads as TGCAGCGTTGTTGCCAGGGGCTCCGAGCAGTACTTC.

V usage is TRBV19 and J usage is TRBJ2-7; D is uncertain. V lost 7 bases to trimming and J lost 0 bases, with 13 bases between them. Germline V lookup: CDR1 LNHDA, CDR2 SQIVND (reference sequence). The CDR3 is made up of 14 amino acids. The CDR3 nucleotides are TGTGCCAGTACCTTAAACGGAGACTCCTACGAGCAGTACTTC. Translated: CASTLNGDSYEQYF. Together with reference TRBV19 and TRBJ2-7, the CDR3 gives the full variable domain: DGGITQSPKYLFRKEGQNVTLSCEQNLNHDAMYWYRQDPGQGLRLIYYSQIVNDFQKGDIAEGYSVSREKKESFPLTVTSAQKNPTAFYLCASTLNGDSYEQYFGPGTRLTVT.

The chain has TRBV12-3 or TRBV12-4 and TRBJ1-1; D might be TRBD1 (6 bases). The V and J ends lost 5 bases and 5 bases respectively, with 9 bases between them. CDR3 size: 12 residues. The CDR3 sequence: CASSQGITEAFF. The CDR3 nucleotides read TGTGCCAGCAGTCAGGGGATAACTGAAGCTTTCTTT.

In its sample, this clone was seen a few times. CDR3 residues: CASSLRGQANTEAFF. The CDR3 coding sequence is TGCGCCAGCAGCTTGCGGGGACAGGCGAACACTGAAGCTTTCTTT. This rearrangement joins TRBV5-1 to TRBJ1-1; TRBD1 aligns across 8 bases. Germline trimming cut 1 base from V and 1 base from J; bases unmatched to any gene: 3. The germline gives CDR1 SGHRS, CDR2 YFSETQ. This CDR3 spans 15 amino acids.

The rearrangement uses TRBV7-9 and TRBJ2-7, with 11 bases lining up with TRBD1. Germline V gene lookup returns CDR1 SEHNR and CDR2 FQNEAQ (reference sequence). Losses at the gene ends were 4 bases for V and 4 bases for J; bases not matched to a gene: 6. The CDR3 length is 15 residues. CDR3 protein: CASSSTGTGGYEQYF. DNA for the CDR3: TGTGCCAGCAGCTCCACCGGGACAGGGGGGTACGAGCAGTACTTC.

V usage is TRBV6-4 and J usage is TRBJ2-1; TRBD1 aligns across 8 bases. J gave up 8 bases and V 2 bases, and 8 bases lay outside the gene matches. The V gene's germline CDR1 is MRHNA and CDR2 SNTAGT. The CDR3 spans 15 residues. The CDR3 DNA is TGTGCCAGCAGTGACGAGGCAGGGGGCGGATATGAGCAGTTCTTC. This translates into CASSDEAGGGYEQFF.

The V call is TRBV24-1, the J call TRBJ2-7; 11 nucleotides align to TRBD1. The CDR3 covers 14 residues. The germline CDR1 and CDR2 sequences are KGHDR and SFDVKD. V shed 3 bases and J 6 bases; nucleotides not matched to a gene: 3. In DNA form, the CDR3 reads TGTGCCACCAGTGATGCCGGGACAGGGGGCGAGCAGTACTTC. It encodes CATSDAGTGGEQYF.

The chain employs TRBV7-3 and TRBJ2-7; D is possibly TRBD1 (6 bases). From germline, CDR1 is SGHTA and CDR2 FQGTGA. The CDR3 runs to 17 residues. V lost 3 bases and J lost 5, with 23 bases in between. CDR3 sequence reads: CASSFGRGLGAGDEQYF. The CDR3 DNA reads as TGTGCCAGCAGCTTTGGCAGGGGATTGGGGGCTGGGGACGAGCAGTACTTC.

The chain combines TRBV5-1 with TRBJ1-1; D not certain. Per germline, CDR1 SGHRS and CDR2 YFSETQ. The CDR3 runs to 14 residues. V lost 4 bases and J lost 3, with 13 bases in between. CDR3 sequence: CASSPEGRDTEAFF. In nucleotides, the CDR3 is TGCGCCAGCAGCCCGGAAGGGAGGGACACTGAAGCTTTCTTT.

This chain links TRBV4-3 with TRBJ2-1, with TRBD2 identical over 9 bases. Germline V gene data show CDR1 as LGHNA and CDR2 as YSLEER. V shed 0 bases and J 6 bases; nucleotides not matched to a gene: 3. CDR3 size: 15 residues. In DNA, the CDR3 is TGCGCCAGCAGCCAAGAAGAACTAGCGGGCAATGAGCAGTTCTTC. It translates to CASSQEELAGNEQFF.

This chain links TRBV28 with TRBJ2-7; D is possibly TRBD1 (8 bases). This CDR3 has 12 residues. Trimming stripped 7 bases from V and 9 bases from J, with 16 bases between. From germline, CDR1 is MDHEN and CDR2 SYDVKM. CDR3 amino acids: CASNTGGGGQYF. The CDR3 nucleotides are TGTGCCAGCAACACAGGGGGGGGAGGGCAGTACTTC.

This CDR3 is CAISDRVQAEAFF. In DNA, the CDR3 is TGTGCCATCAGTGACAGAGTCCAGGCTGAAGCTTTCTTT. The gene calls are TRBV10-3 and TRBJ1-1, with D hard to call. Germline V gene lookup returns CDR1 ENHRY and CDR2 SYGVKD. V gave up 3 bases and J gave up 6 bases, with 11 bases separating them. This CDR3 has 13 amino acids.

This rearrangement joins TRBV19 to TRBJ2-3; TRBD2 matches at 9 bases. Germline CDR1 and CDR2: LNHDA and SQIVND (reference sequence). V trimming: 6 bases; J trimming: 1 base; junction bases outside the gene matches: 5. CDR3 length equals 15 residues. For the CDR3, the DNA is TGTGCCAGTAGAAAGCGGGGGGACGGCACAGATACGCAGTATTTT. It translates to CASRKRGDGTDTQYF.

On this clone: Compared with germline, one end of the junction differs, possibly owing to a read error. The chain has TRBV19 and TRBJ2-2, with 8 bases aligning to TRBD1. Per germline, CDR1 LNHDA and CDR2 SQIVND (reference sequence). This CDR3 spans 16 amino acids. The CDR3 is CAGSIWTGMNTGELFF. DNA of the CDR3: TGTGCCGGTAGTATTTGGACAGGGATGAACACCGGGGAGCTGTTTTTT.

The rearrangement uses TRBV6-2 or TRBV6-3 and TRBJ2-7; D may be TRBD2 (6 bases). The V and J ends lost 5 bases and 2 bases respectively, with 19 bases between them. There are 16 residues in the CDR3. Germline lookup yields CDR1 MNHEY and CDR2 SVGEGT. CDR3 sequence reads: CASSPPPSTGAYEQYF. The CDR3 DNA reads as TGTGCCAGCAGTCCCCCCCCTTCCACGGGGGCCTACGAGCAGTACTTC.

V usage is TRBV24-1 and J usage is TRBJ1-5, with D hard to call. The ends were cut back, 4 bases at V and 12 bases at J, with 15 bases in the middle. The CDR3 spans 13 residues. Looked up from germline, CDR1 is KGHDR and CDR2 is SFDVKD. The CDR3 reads CATSDSPTGNQHF. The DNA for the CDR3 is TGTGCCACCAGTGACTCGCCAACCGGGAACCAGCATTTT.

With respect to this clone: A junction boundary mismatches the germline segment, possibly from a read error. This CDR3 is CASILTSGIYNEQFF. As DNA, the CDR3 is TGCGCCAGCATCTTGACTAGCGGGATTTACAATGAGCAGTTCTTC. The chain has TRBV5-1 and TRBJ2-1, with 11 bases lining up with TRBD2. The CDR3 sequence is 15 residues long. The germline V gene has CDR1 SGHRS and CDR2 YFSETQ.

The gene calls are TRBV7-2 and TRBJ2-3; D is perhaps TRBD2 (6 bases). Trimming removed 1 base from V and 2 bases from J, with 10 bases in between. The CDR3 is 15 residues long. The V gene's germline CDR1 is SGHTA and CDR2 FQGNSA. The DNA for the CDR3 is TGTGCCAGCAGCTTAGATGCGGGGCTCACAGATACGCAGTATTTT. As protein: CASSLDAGLTDTQYF.

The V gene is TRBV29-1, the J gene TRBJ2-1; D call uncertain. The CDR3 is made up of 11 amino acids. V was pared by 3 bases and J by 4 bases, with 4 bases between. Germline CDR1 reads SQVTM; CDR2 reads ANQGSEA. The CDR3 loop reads CSVDLYNEQFF. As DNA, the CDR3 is TGCAGCGTTGATCTGTACAATGAGCAGTTCTTC.

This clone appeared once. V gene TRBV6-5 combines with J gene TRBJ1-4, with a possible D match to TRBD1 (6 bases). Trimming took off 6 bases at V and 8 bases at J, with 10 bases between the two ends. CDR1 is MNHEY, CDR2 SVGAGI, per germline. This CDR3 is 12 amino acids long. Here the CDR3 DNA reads TGTGCCAGCAGAGGGGGTTTGGAAAAACTGTTTTTT. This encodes CASRGGLEKLFF.